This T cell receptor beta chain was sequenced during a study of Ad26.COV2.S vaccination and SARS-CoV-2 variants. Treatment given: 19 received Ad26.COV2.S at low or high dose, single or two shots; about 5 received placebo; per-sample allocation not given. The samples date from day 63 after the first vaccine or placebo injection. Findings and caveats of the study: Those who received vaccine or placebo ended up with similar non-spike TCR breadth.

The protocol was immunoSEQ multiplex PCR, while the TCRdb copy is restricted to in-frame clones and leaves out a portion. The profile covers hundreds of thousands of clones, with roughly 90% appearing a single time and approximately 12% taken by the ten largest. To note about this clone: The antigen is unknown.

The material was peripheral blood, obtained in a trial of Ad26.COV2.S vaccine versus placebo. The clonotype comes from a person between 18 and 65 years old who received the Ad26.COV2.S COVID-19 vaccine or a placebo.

The CDR3, as DNA: TGTGCCAGCAGCAAACGCCTAACCCACTATGGCTACACCTTC. As protein: CASSKRLTHYGYTF. The J gene is TRBJ1-2, the V gene TRBV21-1. TRBV21-1 counts as a pseudogene. The CDR3 covers 14 residues.